A single sample gave rise to the 13 T cell receptor beta chains below, sequenced in a study of cytomegalovirus exposure and HLA in healthy donors. PCR employed 60 Vbeta and 13 Jbeta primers. Data came from immunoSEQ multiplex PCR; TCRdb stores just in-frame clones and leaves some out. The sample yields 170,000 or so clones, 78% seen once. The material sequenced was PBMCs. These receptors were obtained from a woman aged 45-65 years in good health and CMV-seropositive.

The chain joins TRBV5-6 to TRBJ1-2; no reliable D call. The V gene's germline CDR1 is SGHDT and CDR2 YYEEEE. The V end was cut by 4 bases, the J end by 0 bases, with 10 bases between. The CDR3 extends over 14 amino acids. CDR3 sequence reads: CASSPGPSNYGYTF. The CDR3 bases are TGTGCCAGCAGCCCTGGGCCTTCTAACTATGGCTACACCTTC.

The chain links TRBV5-1 to TRBJ1-5, with TRBD1 matching 8 bases. This CDR3 region has 15 residues. V dropped 0 bases and J dropped 4; count of bases not matched to a gene: 3. From germline, CDR1 is SGHRS and CDR2 YFSETQ. The CDR3 DNA follows: TGCGCCAGCAGCTTGGGACAGGGGCATAATCAGCCCCAGCATTTT. The encoded protein is CASSLGQGHNQPQHF.

The J gene is TRBJ1-5, the V gene TRBV4-1; TRBD1 matches 7 bases. The CDR3 runs 14 residues. V shed 2 bases, J shed 3 bases, and the junction held 1 base outside the gene matches. Germline CDR1 and CDR2: MGHRA and YSYEKL. CDR3 loop: CASSQTGDNQPQHF. As DNA, the CDR3 is TGCGCCAGCAGCCAAACAGGGGACAATCAGCCCCAGCATTTT.

The rearrangement uses TRBV6-6 and TRBJ1-5, with a possible D match to TRBD1 (5 bases). The CDR3 length is 15 residues. The ends were cut back, 6 bases at V and 3 bases at J, with 15 bases in the middle. Germline CDR1 reads MNHNY; CDR2 reads SVGAGI (reference sequence). The CDR3 reads CASRTQDTTNQPQHF. As DNA, the CDR3 is TGTGCCAGCAGGACCCAGGACACCACCAATCAGCCCCAGCATTTT.

J is TRBJ2-3 and V is TRBV7-3; 10 bases are a match to TRBD2. Germline CDR1 reads SGHTA; CDR2 reads FQGTGA. The trim removed 4 bases at V and 1 base at J, leaving 11 bases unmatched. The CDR3 consists of 18 residues. As DNA, the CDR3 is TGTGCCAGCAGCTCCTTTCCCCTAGCGGGGGCCCGCACAGATACGCAGTATTTT. It encodes CASSSFPLAGARTDTQYF. The variable domain in full, with the rest retrieved from reference TRBV7-3 and TRBJ2-3, is GAGVSQTPSNKVTEKGKYVELRCDPISGHTALYWYRQSLGQGPEFLIYFQGTGAADDSGLPNDRFFAVRPEGSVSTLKIQRTERGDSAVYLCASSSFPLAGARTDTQYFGPGTRLTVL.

This chain joins TRBV9 and TRBJ1-3; weak D call: TRBD1 (6 bases). Trimming shortened V by 0 bases and J by 4 bases, and 11 bases separated the two germline ends. This CDR3 has 15 residues. Germline lookup yields CDR1 SGDLS and CDR2 YYNGEE. The CDR3 sequence is CASSVGSGEGNTIYF. CDR3 bases: TGTGCCAGCAGCGTAGGCTCAGGGGAGGGAAACACCATATATTTT.

The V and J genes are TRBV7-9 and TRBJ2-5, with D unresolved. This CDR3 region has 15 residues. Trimming took 4 bases from V and 0 from J, leaving 12 bases between them. Germline loops: CDR1 SEHNR, CDR2 FQNEAQ (reference sequence). The CDR3 DNA reads as TGTGCCAGCAGCTCACCAGATTCGTACCAAGAGACCCAGTACTTC. This encodes CASSSPDSYQETQYF.

This clone occurred a few times. The chain uses TRBV30 and TRBJ1-1; D not certain. Germline V lookup: CDR1 GTSNPN, CDR2 SVGIG (reference sequence). The CDR3 spans 12 residues. V was pared by 0 bases and J by 5 bases, with 7 bases between. The CDR3: CAWSVLGTEAFF. CDR3 nucleotides: TGTGCCTGGAGTGTACTAGGAACTGAAGCTTTCTTT.

The rearrangement joins TRBV6-5 to TRBJ1-1; D is uncertain. The germline gives CDR1 MNHEY, CDR2 SVGAGI. The CDR3 covers 11 residues. V lost 6 bases and J lost 4, with 6 bases in between. The CDR3 DNA reads as TGTGCCAGCAGGGTCGGCACTGAAGCTTTCTTT. Protein product: CASRVGTEAFF.

This clone was observed a few times. This chain uses TRBV5-4 with TRBJ2-3, with 8 bases that match TRBD2. CDR1 is SGHNT and CDR2 is YYREEE in the germline V gene (reference sequence). The CDR3 is 14 amino acids. V lost 0 bases to trimming and J lost 6 bases; unmatched junction nucleotides: 3. CDR3 region: CASSLGLASDTQYF. Written as DNA, the CDR3 is TGTGCCAGCAGCTTGGGACTAGCGTCCGATACGCAGTATTTT.

The chain has TRBV5-6 and TRBJ2-4, with 7 bases lining up with TRBD1. The CDR3 loop spans 16 amino acids. Germline assignment: CDR1 SGHDT and CDR2 YYEEEE. J lost 1 base, V lost 4 bases, and 8 bases had no gene match. CDR3 sequence: CASSGDRAGAKNIQYF. The DNA of the CDR3 is TGTGCCAGCAGCGGTGACAGGGCAGGTGCCAAAAACATTCAGTACTTC. The entire variable domain, with the rest obtained from reference TRBV5-6 and TRBJ2-4, is as follows: DAGVTQSPTHLIKTRGQQVTLRCSPKSGHDTVSWYQQALGQGPQFIFQYYEEEERQRGNFPDRFSGHQFPNYSSELNVNALLLGDSALYLCASSGDRAGAKNIQYFGAGTRLSVL.

V is TRBV5-1 and J is TRBJ2-1; 12 bases match TRBD1. Trimming at V came to 3 bases and at J to 4 bases, leaving 2 bases not matched to a gene. The CDR3 covers 15 residues. Germline lookup yields CDR1 SGHRS and CDR2 YFSETQ. The CDR3 DNA reads as TGCGCCAGCAGCTCGGGACAGGGGGCGTACAATGAGCAGTTCTTC. This sequence encodes CASSSGQGAYNEQFF.

J is TRBJ2-1 and V is TRBV5-1, with D possibly TRBD2 on 5 matching bases. Trimming stripped 0 bases from V and 9 bases from J, with 16 bases between. The CDR3 sequence is 15 residues long. The V gene's germline CDR1 is SGHRS and CDR2 YFSETQ. CDR3 amino acids: CASSLVEGTGSEQFF. CDR3 coding DNA: TGCGCCAGCAGCTTGGTCGAGGGCACCGGTAGTGAGCAGTTCTTC.